Shown below are 4 T cell receptor beta chains from a single sample sequenced in a study of CD8+CD57+ T cells in acquired aplastic anemia. CD8+CD57+ cell expansion had been shown by flow cytometry in patients chosen for sequencing. The study profiled TCR beta VDJ and CDR3 using genomic DNA as template. Each CDR3 protein gets one entry after TCRdb re-called the reads with MiXCR. The table records 150,000 to 200,000 distinct CDR3 sequences, about 48% of them present only once. What was sequenced was sorted CD4+, CD8+, or CD8+CD57+ T cells (not recorded which) from PBMCs. These receptors all stem from a human donor with aplastic anemia.

Concerning this clonotype itself: Being one base from a much bigger clone, this may be a read error. The chain recombines TRBV7-2 with TRBJ2-2; D is unresolved. V gave up 2 bases and J gave up 5 bases, with 15 bases separating them. The CDR3 is 16 residues long. The V gene's germline CDR1 is SGHTA and CDR2 FQGNSA. CDR3 protein: CASSLPTARWTGELFF. The DNA of the CDR3 is TGTGCCAGCAGCTTACCCACGGCTCGATGGACCGGGGAGCTGTTTTTT.

This clonotype was counted ten times or more. The chain recombines TRBV24-1 with TRBJ2-3; 12 bases align to TRBD2. The J segment lost 5 bases and the V segment lost 5 bases, leaving 7 bases of the junction unmatched. The CDR3 is made up of 16 amino acids. Germline V gene lookup returns CDR1 KGHDR and CDR2 SFDVKD. In nucleotides, the CDR3 is TGTGCCACCAGTGGACTAGCGGGAGAGTTTGGAGATACGCAGTATTTT. This gives the protein CATSGLAGEFGDTQYF.

Concerning this clonotype itself: This may be a read error, as it is one base from a much larger clone. The chain employs TRBV13 and TRBJ2-3, with 7 bases identical to TRBD1. CDR1 is PRHDT and CDR2 is FYEKMQ in the germline V gene (reference sequence). The CDR3 runs to 14 residues. After removal of 4 bases from V and 6 bases from J, the junction contained 7 bases not matched to a gene. Here the CDR3 reads CASSSPGRGDTQYF. The DNA for the CDR3 is TGTGCCAGCAGCTCCCCGGGCAGGGGGGATACGCAGTATTTT.

This clonotype has just a few counts. The chain links TRBV24-1 to TRBJ1-5; TRBD1 agrees at 7 bases. CDR3 length: 17 amino acids. The trim removed 1 base at V and 7 bases at J, leaving 12 bases unmatched. Germline V gene sequence: CDR1 KGHDR, CDR2 SFDVKD. The CDR3 DNA reads as TGTGCCACCAGTGATTTAAGACAGGGAGGGGTGTCCCAGCCCCAGCATTTT. Its protein product is CATSDLRQGGVSQPQHF.